Below are 3 T cell receptor beta chains sequenced from a single sample in a study of blood T cell repertoires in COVID-19 (dated by TCRdb to the early 2020s). Libraries were prepared through the immunoSEQ multiplex PCR assay. Held by TCRdb, this immuneACCESS table contains in-frame sequences only and omits some clones. Under half of the omission traces to an unresolved V gene where checked; the cause of the rest is unknown. This sample is represented by hundreds of thousands of clones; roughly nine tenths of them were singletons. The top ten hold under 7% of the sample. Input material: PBMCs or T cells enriched from blood (not recorded which). The source is a middle-aged woman who had recovered from COVID-19.

The chain is built from TRBV2 and TRBJ2-2, with a tentative D call TRBD2 (6 bases). Germline loops: CDR1 SNHLY, CDR2 FYNNEI. V was trimmed by 6 bases and J by 6 bases, leaving 11 bases between them. The CDR3 covers 13 residues. CDR3 in amino acids: CASRMGGAGELFF. The CDR3 coding sequence is TGTGCCAGCAGGATGGGGGGTGCCGGGGAGCTGTTTTTT. Full variable domain (missing parts from reference TRBV2 and TRBJ2-2): EPEVTQTPSHQVTQMGQEVILRCVPISNHLYFYWYRQILGQKVEFLVSFYNNEISEKSEIFDDQFSVERPDGSNFTLKIRSTKLEDSAMYFCASRMGGAGELFFGEGSRLTVL.

The rearrangement uses TRBV2 and TRBJ1-6; tentative D call: TRBD1 (5 bases). This CDR3 region has 14 residues. V was cut by 8 bases and J by 0 bases, with 8 bases left in between. Germline CDR1 is SNHLY and CDR2 is FYNNEI. The CDR3 DNA reads as TGTGCCAGCCAGGGAAGCTCCTATAATTCACCCCTCCACTTT. Translating gives CASQGSSYNSPLHF.

In the case of this clone: One end of the junction fails to match germline, which may point to a read error. The J gene is TRBJ1-6, the V gene TRBV7-7, with 10 bases aligning to TRBD1. The CDR3 sequence is 15 residues long. The germline V gene encodes CDR1 SSHAT and CDR2 FNYEAQ (reference sequence). The CDR3 reads CASSRGTGDNSPLHF. The CDR3 nucleotides are TGTGCTAGCAGCCGCGGGACAGGGGATAATTCACCCCTCCACTTT.